This is a list of T cell receptor beta chains from one sample in a study of identical twins. MiXCR, run by TCRdb on the 5' RACE reads, gives a single entry per CDR3 protein. This sample yields about 240,000 distinct CDR3 sequences, of which 7.5% are seen a single time; under 6.5% belongs to the top ten. These sequences were also reported in another study, on yellow fever vaccine responses in identical twins.

The source material was CD8+ T cells sorted from blood. The receptors stem from a woman aged 18-29 years in good health. Each CDR3 is given with its conserved first and last residue. A D gene is named only where the DNA matches it firmly. The size field is filled for only some rows; it gives once, few, many or a size class.

cdr3_aa: CASSLARLAGADTQYF
cdr3_nt: TGTGCCAGCAGCTTAGCGAGGCTAGCGGGCGCAGATACGCAGTATTTT
v_call: TRBV7-2
clone_size: many
d_call: TRBD2
cdr3_length: 16
j_call: TRBJ2-3

cdr3_aa: CASSSTSGRAALPYEQYF
cdr3_nt: TGCGCCAGCAGCTCGACTAGCGGGAGGGCCGCTCTTCCCTACGAGCAGTACTTC
v_call: TRBV5-1
clone_size: many
d_call: TRBD2
cdr3_length: 18
j_call: TRBJ2-7

cdr3_aa: CASSPGTEAFVVLAKNIQYF
cdr3_nt: TGTGCCAGCAGTCCCGGGACAGAAGCTTTCGTGGTACTAGCCAAAAACATTCAGTACTTC
v_call: TRBV28
clone_size: many
d_call: TRBD1
cdr3_length: 20
j_call: TRBJ2-4

cdr3_aa: CASSLEAGVSEQFF
cdr3_nt: TGTGCCAGCAGTTTGGAAGCGGGAGTCAGTGAGCAGTTCTTC
v_call: TRBV12-3/TRBV12-4
clone_size: many
d_call: TRBD2
cdr3_length: 14
j_call: TRBJ2-1

cdr3_aa: CSAATGTSEAETQYF
cdr3_nt: TGCAGTGCCGCGACCGGGACTAGCGAGGCGGAGACCCAGTACTTC
v_call: TRBV20-1
clone_size: -
d_call: TRBD2
cdr3_length: 15
j_call: TRBJ2-5

cdr3_aa: CASSLGAGPQETQYF
cdr3_nt: TGTGCCAGCAGTTTAGGGGCAGGGCCCCAAGAGACCCAGTACTTC
v_call: TRBV12-3/TRBV12-4
clone_size: few
d_call: -
cdr3_length: 15
j_call: TRBJ2-5

cdr3_aa: CASSLAGATTPGEQYF
cdr3_nt: TGTGCCAGCAGCTTAGCGGGGGCAACGACCCCTGGGGAGCAGTACTTC
v_call: TRBV11-1
clone_size: few
d_call: -
cdr3_length: 16
j_call: TRBJ2-7

cdr3_aa: CASSPSSQTPYNEQFF
cdr3_nt: TGTGCCAGCAGCCCCTCAAGTCAAACCCCCTACAATGAGCAGTTCTTC
v_call: TRBV7-9
clone_size: many
d_call: -
cdr3_length: 16
j_call: TRBJ2-1

cdr3_aa: CASSQGVGGEYQETQYF
cdr3_nt: TGTGCCAGCAGCCAAGGAGTCGGGGGGGAGTACCAAGAGACCCAGTACTTC
v_call: TRBV4-2
clone_size: few
d_call: TRBD2
cdr3_length: 17
j_call: TRBJ2-5

cdr3_aa: CASSFFTATSYNEQFF
cdr3_nt: TGTGCCAGCAGTTTCTTTACGGCCACCTCCTACAATGAGCAGTTCTTC
v_call: TRBV12-3/TRBV12-4
clone_size: many
d_call: -
cdr3_length: 16
j_call: TRBJ2-1

cdr3_aa: CASSVGGPAGGNEQFF
cdr3_nt: TGTGCCAGCAGCGTAGGAGGGCCCGCAGGGGGCAATGAGCAGTTCTTC
v_call: TRBV9
clone_size: few
d_call: TRBD1
cdr3_length: 16
j_call: TRBJ2-1

cdr3_aa: CASSPFVRGGELFF
cdr3_nt: TGTGCCAGCAGCCCATTCGTTAGGGGCGGGGAGCTGTTTTTT
v_call: TRBV3-1
clone_size: -
d_call: -
cdr3_length: 14
j_call: TRBJ2-2

cdr3_aa: CASSIIGQGAVYEQYF
cdr3_nt: TGTGCCAGTAGTATAATCGGACAGGGGGCCGTTTACGAGCAGTACTTC
v_call: TRBV19
clone_size: few
d_call: TRBD1
cdr3_length: 16
j_call: TRBJ2-7

cdr3_aa: CASSAGTQETQYF
cdr3_nt: TGTGCCAGCAGTGCCGGGACCCAAGAGACCCAGTACTTC
v_call: TRBV12-3/TRBV12-4
clone_size: many
d_call: -
cdr3_length: 13
j_call: TRBJ2-5

cdr3_aa: CASSSPPAPEQFF
cdr3_nt: TGTGCCAGCAGCTCACCACCAGCCCCGGAGCAGTTCTTC
v_call: TRBV5-8
clone_size: few
d_call: -
cdr3_length: 13
j_call: TRBJ2-1

cdr3_aa: CASSLLDSMFF
cdr3_nt: TGTGCCAGCAGCCTACTAGATTCAATGTTCTTC
v_call: TRBV12-3/TRBV12-4
clone_size: -
d_call: -
cdr3_length: 11
j_call: TRBJ2-1

cdr3_aa: CASSLYYKRDYNEQFF
cdr3_nt: TGTGCCAGCAGCTTATACTACAAACGGGACTACAATGAGCAGTTCTTC
v_call: TRBV7-6
clone_size: -
d_call: -
cdr3_length: 16
j_call: TRBJ2-1

cdr3_aa: CSAHPGTGKTQYF
cdr3_nt: TGCAGCGCACATCCCGGGACAGGGAAAACCCAGTACTTC
v_call: TRBV29-1
clone_size: many
d_call: TRBD1
cdr3_length: 13
j_call: TRBJ2-5

cdr3_aa: CASSQVWGDTDTQYF
cdr3_nt: TGTGCCAGCAGCCAAGTGTGGGGGGACACAGATACGCAGTATTTT
v_call: TRBV3-1
clone_size: -
d_call: -
cdr3_length: 15
j_call: TRBJ2-3

cdr3_aa: CASSFTGGMTGELFF
cdr3_nt: TGCGCCAGCAGCTTTACAGGGGGGATGACCGGGGAGCTGTTTTTT
v_call: TRBV5-1
clone_size: many
d_call: TRBD1
cdr3_length: 15
j_call: TRBJ2-2

cdr3_aa: CASSEITATNEKLFF
cdr3_nt: TGCGCCAGCAGCGAGATCACAGCAACTAATGAAAAACTGTTTTTT
v_call: TRBV5-1
clone_size: -
d_call: -
cdr3_length: 15
j_call: TRBJ1-4

cdr3_aa: CASSSTTYNEQFF
cdr3_nt: TGCGCCAGCAGCTCGACAACCTACAATGAGCAGTTCTTC
v_call: TRBV5-1
clone_size: many
d_call: -
cdr3_length: 13
j_call: TRBJ2-1

cdr3_aa: CASNNRRLFRTDTQYF
cdr3_nt: TGTGCCAGCAACAACCGCCGGTTATTCCGCACAGATACGCAGTATTTT
v_call: TRBV7-3
clone_size: -
d_call: -
cdr3_length: 16
j_call: TRBJ2-3

cdr3_aa: CATSLSMGQFGADTQYF
cdr3_nt: TGTGCCACCAGTCTTTCCATGGGGCAGTTTGGCGCAGATACGCAGTATTTT
v_call: TRBV24-1
clone_size: -
d_call: -
cdr3_length: 17
j_call: TRBJ2-3